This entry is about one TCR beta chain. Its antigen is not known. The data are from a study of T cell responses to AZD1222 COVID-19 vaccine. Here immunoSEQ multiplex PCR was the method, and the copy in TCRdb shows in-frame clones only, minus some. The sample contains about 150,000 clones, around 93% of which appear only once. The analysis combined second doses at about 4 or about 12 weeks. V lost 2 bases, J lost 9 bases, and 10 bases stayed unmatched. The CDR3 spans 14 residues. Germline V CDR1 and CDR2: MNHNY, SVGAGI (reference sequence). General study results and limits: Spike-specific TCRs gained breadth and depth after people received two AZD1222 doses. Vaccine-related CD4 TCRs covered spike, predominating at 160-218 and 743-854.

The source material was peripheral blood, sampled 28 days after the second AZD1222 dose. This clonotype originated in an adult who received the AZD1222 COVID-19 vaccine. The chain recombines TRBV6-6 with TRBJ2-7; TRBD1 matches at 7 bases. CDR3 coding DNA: TGTGCCAGCAGTTACGGGACAGAGCTCATTTGGCAGTACTTC. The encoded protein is CASSYGTELIWQYF.